Shown below are 21 T cell receptor beta chains from a single sample sequenced in a study of blood T cell repertoires in COVID-19. The repertoire was sequenced with immunoSEQ multiplex PCR; TCRdb's copy has only in-frame clones and lacks some. The sample records 150,000 to 200,000 clones, around four fifths being singletons. Sequences were obtained from peripheral blood. The source of these receptors is a middle-aged woman with acute or convalescent COVID-19.

CDR3 loop: CASSQGAQGQGLRDGYTF. The DNA for the CDR3 is TGCGCCAGCAGCCAAGGGGCCCAGGGACAGGGGTTGCGTGATGGCTACACCTTC. The chain combines TRBV4-1 with TRBJ1-2; 10 bases line up with TRBD1. CDR1 is MGHRA and CDR2 is YSYEKL in the germline V gene. J lost 6 bases, V lost 1 base, and 14 bases had no gene match. There are 18 residues in the CDR3.

This chain connects TRBV29-1 to TRBJ1-1; D gene unclear. The CDR3 length is 13 residues. In germline, CDR1 is SQVTM, CDR2 ANQGSEA. Trimming took off 5 bases at V and 1 base at J, with 11 bases between the two ends. The CDR3 DNA follows: TGCAGCGTTCTAGAGACGGGGAACACTGAAGCTTTCTTT. This encodes CSVLETGNTEAFF.

The sample holds a few counts of this clone. The genes are TRBV6-5 and TRBJ1-1; weak D call: TRBD1 (5 bases). V shed 11 bases and J shed 7 bases, with 17 bases lying between them. CDR3 size: 12 residues. Germline V gene lookup returns CDR1 MNHEY and CDR2 SVGAGI. DNA for the CDR3: TGTGCCTCCCTAAGGGGCCGGAATGAAGCTTTCTTT. Its protein is CASLRGRNEAFF.

This chain joins TRBV9 and TRBJ2-7; D is unresolved. This CDR3 comprises 16 residues. The germline gives CDR1 SGDLS, CDR2 YYNGEE. Trimming shortened V by 3 bases and J by 2 bases, and 18 bases separated the two germline ends. CDR3 loop: CASSDYSTDLPYEQYF. DNA for the CDR3: TGTGCCAGCAGCGATTACAGCACCGATCTACCCTACGAGCAGTACTTC.

This clone was picked up a small number of times. This rearrangement joins TRBV5-1 to TRBJ2-1; TRBD2 agrees at 11 bases. With V trimmed by 4 bases and J by 5 bases, 5 bases remained unmatched. This CDR3 contains 15 residues. CDR1 SGHRS and CDR2 YFSETQ come from the germline V gene. CDR3 loop: CASSALAGGDNEQFF. The CDR3 nucleotides are TGCGCCAGCAGCGCCCTAGCGGGGGGAGACAATGAGCAGTTCTTC.

The chain is built from TRBV6-5 and TRBJ2-3; D is possibly TRBD2 (5 bases). The CDR3 spans 15 residues. Trimming took off 2 bases at V and 0 bases at J, with 9 bases between the two ends. CDR1 is MNHEY and CDR2 is SVGAGI in the germline V gene. The CDR3 here is CASSYGGWSTDTQYF. CDR3 bases: TGTGCCAGCAGTTACGGCGGGTGGAGCACAGATACGCAGTATTTT.

The chain combines TRBV25-1 with TRBJ1-2; TRBD1 aligns across 9 bases. Germline V gene data show CDR1 as MGHDK and CDR2 as SYGVNS. The CDR3 has 14 amino acids. The V gene end was trimmed by 6 bases and the J gene end by 3 bases; junction bases not matched to a gene: 5. The CDR3 DNA reads TGTGCCAGCAGCCGACAGGGGGAATACTATGGCTACACCTTC. It is translated as CASSRQGEYYGYTF.

This chain uses TRBV11-2 with TRBJ1-6, with 7 bases matching TRBD1. CDR3 length: 14 amino acids. V was clipped by 5 bases and J by 6 bases; unmatched bases: 4. In germline, CDR1 is SGHAT, CDR2 FQNNGV. The CDR3 protein is CASSKQGSNSPLHF. Written as DNA, the CDR3 is TGTGCCAGCAGCAAACAGGGGTCTAATTCACCCCTCCACTTT.

The chain has TRBV13 and TRBJ2-1; TRBD2 matches 14 bases. CDR1 is PRHDT and CDR2 is FYEKMQ in the germline V gene (reference sequence). The CDR3 length is 16 residues. With 1 base clipped from V and 5 bases from J, the junction kept 1 base outside the gene matches. Here the CDR3 DNA reads TGTGCCAGCAGCTTAGTGGGACTAGCGGGGGACAATGAGCAGTTCTTC. Protein product: CASSLVGLAGDNEQFF. The complete variable domain, with remaining parts taken from reference TRBV13 and TRBJ2-1, reads AAGVIQSPRHLIKEKRETATLKCYPIPRHDTVYWYQQGPGQDPQFLISFYEKMQSDKGSIPDRFSAQQFSDYHSELNMSSLELGDSALYFCASSLVGLAGDNEQFFGPGTRLTVL.

The chain couples TRBV24-1 to TRBJ2-3, with 15 bases identical to TRBD2. CDR1 and CDR2 (germline): KGHDR, SFDVKD. J lost 5 bases, V lost 11 bases, and 7 bases had no gene match. The CDR3 contains 15 residues. CDR3 protein: CAIGLAGGPRDTQYF. DNA for the CDR3: TGTGCCATCGGACTAGCGGGGGGGCCAAGAGATACGCAGTATTTT.

V and J are TRBV9 and TRBJ2-5, with TRBD2 identical over 9 bases. The CDR3 loop spans 13 amino acids. The J segment lost 10 bases and the V segment lost 5 bases, leaving 9 bases of the junction unmatched. Germline V CDR1 and CDR2: SGDLS, YYNGEE. Written as DNA, the CDR3 is TGTGCCAGCAGTTTAGCGGGAGAGGGAGGCCAGTACTTC. Its protein product is CASSLAGEGGQYF.

The J gene is TRBJ2-7, the V gene TRBV5-4, with TRBD2 matching 16 bases. Germline-derived CDR1 and CDR2 are SGHNT and YYREEE (reference sequence). The V gene end was trimmed by 4 bases and the J gene end by 9 bases; junction bases not matched to a gene: 7. The CDR3 contains 15 residues. CDR3 sequence: CASSPPGLAGGVQYF. Written as DNA, the CDR3 is TGTGCCAGCAGCCCGCCGGGACTAGCGGGAGGGGTGCAGTACTTC. Based on the CDR3 plus reference TRBV5-4 and TRBJ2-7, the full variable domain is ETGVTQSPTHLIKTRGQQVTLRCSSQSGHNTVSWYQQALGQGPQFIFQYYREEENGRGNFPPRFSGLQFPNYSSELNVNALELDDSALYLCASSPPGLAGGVQYFGPGTRLTVT.

This sequence joins TRBV19 and TRBJ2-2, with a tentative D call TRBD2 (5 bases). The CDR3 length is 12 residues. The V gene's germline CDR1 is LNHDA and CDR2 SQIVND (reference sequence). V gave up 9 bases and J gave up 6 bases, with 11 bases separating them. CDR3: CASGSGSGELFF. The CDR3 DNA follows: TGTGCCAGCGGGTCGGGGTCCGGGGAGCTGTTTTTT.

This chain links TRBV7-9 with TRBJ1-6; TRBD1 might be the D (6 bases). V lost 5 bases, J lost 0 bases, and 14 bases lay in between. Germline V gene data show CDR1 as SEHNR and CDR2 as FQNEAQ (reference sequence). This CDR3 contains 17 residues. The CDR3 DNA reads TGTGCCAGCAGCGGACAGAGCTCTAGCTCCTATAATTCACCCCTCCACTTT. Its protein is CASSGQSSSSYNSPLHF.

This clone was recorded once. The chain employs TRBV18 and TRBJ1-1; 7 bases are a match to TRBD1. Germline lookup yields CDR1 KGHSH and CDR2 LQKENI. Trimming took 4 bases from V and 0 from J; bases not matched to a gene: 11. The CDR3 is 17 residues long. The CDR3 spells CASSHIEGAQVNTEAFF. The CDR3 DNA is TGTGCCAGCTCACACATCGAGGGGGCTCAGGTGAACACTGAAGCTTTCTTT.

The chain joins TRBV27 to TRBJ1-1; D call uncertain. The CDR3 spans 14 residues. The germline CDR1 and CDR2 sequences are MNHEY and SMNVEV (reference sequence). V gave up 5 bases and J gave up 7 bases, with 17 bases separating them. Here the CDR3 DNA reads TGTGCCAGCAGTCCCCTAATGCGACGGGATGAAGCTTTCTTT. It encodes CASSPLMRRDEAFF.

This clone was counted only a few times. The chain employs TRBV11-2 and TRBJ1-5, with D hard to call. CDR1 and CDR2 from the germline V gene are SGHAT and FQNNGV. V dropped 1 base and J dropped 4 bases, with 8 bases sitting between them. The CDR3 runs 14 residues. Here the CDR3 DNA reads TGTGCCAGCAGCTTAGCTCAGTCAAATCAGCCCCAGCATTTT. Translation: CASSLAQSNQPQHF.

This clone has just one count. The chain links TRBV7-8 to TRBJ1-4; D is perhaps TRBD1 (6 bases). The length of the CDR3 is 17 residues. CDR1 and CDR2 (germline): SGHVS, FQNEAQ. V was shortened by 2 bases and J by 4 bases, with 17 bases between the two germline ends. The CDR3 loop is CASSLTAFGGLNEKLFF. The CDR3 region has the DNA TGTGCCAGCAGCTTAACGGCTTTTGGGGGCCTTAATGAAAAACTGTTTTTT.

The rearrangement uses TRBV19 and TRBJ1-6, with 7 bases matching TRBD1. Trimming at V came to 1 base and at J to 7 bases, leaving 7 bases not matched to a gene. The germline V gene has CDR1 LNHDA and CDR2 SQIVND (reference sequence). This CDR3 has 16 amino acids. As DNA, the CDR3 is TGTGCCAGTAGTATAGGAGGCGCACAGGGGAATTCACCCCTCCACTTT. Translating it yields CASSIGGAQGNSPLHF.

The V gene is TRBV12-3 or TRBV12-4, the J gene TRBJ1-6; weak D call: TRBD1 (6 bases). The CDR3 totals 13 residues. Trimming removed 9 bases at V and 7 bases at J, with 13 bases between. The CDR3 protein is CASAGQSNSPLHF. The CDR3 nucleotides are TGTGCCAGTGCCGGACAGTCCAATTCACCCCTCCACTTT.

This clone has only a few counts. This rearrangement joins TRBV12-3 or TRBV12-4 to TRBJ1-2; D unresolved. The CDR3 has 13 amino acids. With 6 bases removed from V and 0 bases from J, the gap between germline ends came to 8 bases. The CDR3 DNA is TGTGCCAGCAGCCAAACAGCTAACTATGGCTACACCTTC. Translation gives CASSQTANYGYTF.